This T cell receptor (beta chain) emerged from a study of shared clonotypes between healthy human individuals. Profiling relied on immunoSEQ multiplex PCR, and the TCRdb table lists in-frame clones only, not all of them. The sample contains approximately 600,000 clones, approximately 95% of which appear only once. Study-wide findings and caveats: Researchers sampled blood only, noting tissue repertoires likely differ.

The CDR3 has 17 residues. V was shortened by 3 bases and J by 2 bases, with 20 bases between the two germline ends. CDR1 is ENHRY, CDR2 SYGVKD, per germline. Concerning this clone: Its specificity is not known.

CD45RO negativity and positive selection for CCR7 defined naive CD8 cells, a population that excluded terminally differentiated effector memory CD45RA+ cells. Material for sequencing was naive CD8+ T cells sorted from blood. The chain has TRBV10-3 and TRBJ2-7; tentative D call: TRBD1 (5 bases). This TCR derives from a young woman in good health. The CDR3: CAISDPDGSGPTYEQYF. CDR3 nucleotide sequence: TGTGCCATCAGTGACCCCGACGGGTCAGGGCCCACCTACGAGCAGTACTTC.